This T cell receptor (beta chain) is drawn from a study of T cells in Graves' hyperthyroidism and ophthalmopathy. About the study: Peripheral blood was obtained at initial diagnosis, preceding any treatment.

Germline CDR1 LNHDA, CDR2 SQIVND (reference sequence). With 3 bases clipped from V and 3 bases from J, the junction kept 1 base outside the gene matches. This CDR3 has 14 residues. This clonotype was found a few times. Its cognate antigen is unknown. Extraction of PBMCs used around 9.6 ml of fresh peripheral blood. Findings and caveats of the study: Most thyroid clonotypes with frequency above 0.001 were detected in blood. Model output signaled ophthalmopathy a median approximately 6 months ahead of onset.

RNA transcripts provided the source from which TCR beta CDR3 regions were amplified. Using the HTBI primer set, a first-round RT-PCR was run on the TCR CDR3. TCRdb called the multiplex PCR reads again in MiXCR, with one record for every CDR3 protein. The sample lists about 300,000 distinct CDR3 sequences, 12% to 15% seen once, with roughly 7.7% in the top ten. This receptor was taken from a woman in her 40s with Graves' hyperthyroidism. The chain couples TRBV19 to TRBJ2-7; 11 nucleotides line up with TRBD2. The sequenced material came from blood. CDR3 DNA: TGTGCCAGTAGTATTACTAGCGGGAGCTACGAGCAGTACTTC. Its protein product is CASSITSGSYEQYF.